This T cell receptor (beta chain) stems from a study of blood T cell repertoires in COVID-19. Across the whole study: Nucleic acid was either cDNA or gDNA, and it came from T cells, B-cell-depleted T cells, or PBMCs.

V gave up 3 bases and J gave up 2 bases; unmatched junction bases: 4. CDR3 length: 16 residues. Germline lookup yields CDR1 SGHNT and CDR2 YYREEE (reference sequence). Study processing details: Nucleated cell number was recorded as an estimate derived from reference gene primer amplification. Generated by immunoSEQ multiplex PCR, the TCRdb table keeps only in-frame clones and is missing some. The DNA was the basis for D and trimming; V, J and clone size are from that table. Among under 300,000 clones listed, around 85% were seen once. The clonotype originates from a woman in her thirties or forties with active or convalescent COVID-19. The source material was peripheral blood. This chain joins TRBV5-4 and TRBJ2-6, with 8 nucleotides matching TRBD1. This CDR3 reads CASSSGQGAGANVLTF. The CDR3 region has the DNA TGTGCCAGCAGCTCAGGACAGGGAGCTGGGGCCAACGTCCTGACTTTC.